This T cell receptor beta chain is from a study of T-cell reconstitution after alpha-beta-depleted transplantation in children. Study conclusions and caveats: Diversity and T-cell counts at one year after transplant derived mostly from new T cells.

The library targeted TCRbeta and was prepared with unique molecular identifiers. TCRdb redid the calling of the PCR reads with MiXCR, one entry per CDR3 protein. In the table there are 350,000 to 500,000 distinct CDR3 sequences, roughly two fifths of which are singletons. With respect to this clonotype: Its target is not known.

This CDR3 region has 15 residues. Germline lookup yields CDR1 MNHNS and CDR2 SASEGT. V dropped 5 bases and J dropped 1 base, with 15 bases sitting between them. Here the sequenced sample was PBMCs, taken before TCRalphabeta/CD19-depleted stem cell transplant. This receptor was identified in a girl aged 2-9 years with aplastic anemia, due to receive a stem cell transplant. The V call is TRBV6-1, the J call TRBJ2-7; D is unclear. The CDR3 region has the DNA TGTGCCAGCAGTACGTCCTGGGGAAAATCCTACGAGCAGTACTTC. Protein product: CASSTSWGKSYEQYF.